This TCR beta chain was identified in a study of blood T cell repertoires in COVID-19. Study-level information: The United States, Italy and Spain supplied acute and convalescent COVID-19 samples.

Participants' own reports of clinical history determined their cohort assignment. This CDR3 has 17 residues. J gave up 0 bases and V 0 bases, and 0 bases lay outside the gene matches. Germline CDR1 is SGDLS and CDR2 is YYNGEE. Methods used by the authors: Reference gene primers were amplified, and this amplification served to estimate nucleated cell counts. TCRdb's table, derived via immunoSEQ multiplex PCR, lists solely in-frame clones and lacks some. D and trimming were read from the DNA, whereas the V and J calls and clone size are those reported in that table. This table has approximately 300,000 clones, 87% appearing once.

This rearrangement joins TRBV9 to TRBJ2-1; 13 bases fit TRBD2. Sequencing input: PBMCs or T cells enriched from blood (not recorded which). This clonotype was sampled from a woman in her twenties or thirties who had recovered from COVID-19. The CDR3, as DNA: TGTGCCAGCAGCGTAGGGACTAGCGGGGGCTCCTACAATGAGCAGTTCTTC. Translation gives CASSVGTSGGSYNEQFF.